These T cell receptor beta chains were read from a single sample in a study of T cells in Graves' hyperthyroidism and ophthalmopathy. TCRdb passed the multiplex PCR reads through MiXCR, listing each CDR3 protein once. Of roughly 380,000 distinct CDR3 sequences listed, about 15% are singletons. Sequenced sample: blood. The receptors derive from a woman in her fifties or sixties with Graves' hyperthyroidism. The CDR3 runs from the conserved cysteine through the conserved F or W. A D gene is named only where the DNA matches it firmly. Only some rows state a clone size, as once, few, many or a class for expanded clones.

d_call j_call clone_size v_call cdr3_nt cdr3_aa
- TRBJ2-6 - TRBV19 TGTGCCAGTAGTATATGGAACAGGCCACACAACTCTGGGGCCAACGTCCTGACTTTC CASSIWNRPHNSGANVLTF
- TRBJ1-1 many TRBV6-1 TGTGCCAGCACCTACAGCGGACAACCGAACACTGAAGCTTTCTTT CASTYSGQPNTEAFF
- TRBJ1-4 many TRBV2 TGTGCCAGCCAGGAAAGGAGGACGGTAGATGAAAAACTGTTTTTT CASQERRTVDEKLFF
- TRBJ2-7 few TRBV12-3/TRBV12-4 TGTGCCAGCAGCCAGAATCGGGGCGAGCAGTACTTC CASSQNRGEQYF
TRBD1 TRBJ2-3 - TRBV7-8 TGTGCCAGCAGCCAAAAGGGACAGGGGACGGCAGATACGCAGTATTTT CASSQKGQGTADTQYF
- TRBJ1-6 few TRBV28 TGTGCCAGCAGCTTGAGGAGTTCACCCCTCCACTTT CASSLRSSPLHF
- TRBJ2-5 - TRBV11-1 TGTGCCAGCAGCTTAAGGAGGGACACCCAAGAGACCCAGTACTTC CASSLRRDTQETQYF
- TRBJ2-1 many TRBV20-1 TGCAGTGCTAGAGAGAAGGCCAGCTACAATGAGCAGTTCTTC CSAREKASYNEQFF
TRBD2 TRBJ2-1 many TRBV12-3/TRBV12-4 TGTGCCAGCAGTCCTCGGACTAGCGAGACCTACAATGAGCAGTTCTTC CASSPRTSETYNEQFF
- TRBJ1-3 few TRBV6-1 TGTGCCACCGAGAACTCTGGAAACACCATATATTTT CATENSGNTIYF
- TRBJ2-1 many TRBV6-5 TGTGCCAGCAGTTACCGCCGGAGGTCCTACAATGAGCAGTTCTTC CASSYRRRSYNEQFF
- TRBJ2-5 many TRBV6-1 TGTGCCAGCAGCCCCATTCGGACTACTCAAGAGACCCAGTACTTC CASSPIRTTQETQYF
- TRBJ1-2 many TRBV6-1 TGTGCCAGCAGTTACGACAAGAACTATGGCTACACCTTC CASSYDKNYGYTF
- TRBJ2-3 many TRBV18 TGTGCCAGCTCACCGCGTACAGGGAAGGATACGCAGTATTTT CASSPRTGKDTQYF
TRBD1 TRBJ2-7 many TRBV12-3/TRBV12-4 TGTGCCAGCAGTTGGGACAGGGCGAGCGAGCAGTACTTC CASSWDRASEQYF
TRBD1 TRBJ2-1 - TRBV5-1 TGCGCCAGCAGCCAGGGACAGTGGCATAATGAGCAGTTCTTC CASSQGQWHNEQFF
- TRBJ2-7 - TRBV9 TGTGCCAGCAGCGGATCCCCCTTTTCCCACACCTCCTACGAGCAGTACTTC CASSGSPFSHTSYEQYF
TRBD2 TRBJ2-1 - TRBV4-2 TGTGCCAGCAGCCAAGATTCGACTAGCGCGAACTCCTACAATGAGCAGTTCTTC CASSQDSTSANSYNEQFF
- TRBJ2-5 once TRBV11-2 TGTGCCAGCAGCTTCCCAGGGGGGGTCGTAGAGACCCAGTACTTC CASSFPGGVVETQYF
- TRBJ1-1 - TRBV5-1 TGCGCCAGCAGTAGAGGACATATGAACACTGAAGCTTTCTTT CASSRGHMNTEAFF
TRBD1 TRBJ1-2 - TRBV12-3/TRBV12-4 TGTGCCAGCAGACCAGGGGGCTACGGCTATGGCTACACCTTC CASRPGGYGYGYTF
TRBD2 TRBJ2-7 few TRBV20-1 TGCAGTGCCCGGCCCAGCTTAGCGGGAGACGAGCAGTACTTC CSARPSLAGDEQYF
- TRBJ2-2 many TRBV5-1 TGCGCCAGCAGCTTAGACCCTACCGGGACCGGGGAGCTGTTTTTT CASSLDPTGTGELFF
TRBD1 TRBJ2-2 many TRBV2 TGTGCCAGCAGTTCAACCTACAGGGGTACGGGGGAGCTGTTTTTT CASSSTYRGTGELFF
TRBD1 TRBJ2-1 - TRBV19 TGTGCCAGTAGTATAGGAAAAGGGACAGTCACGTTCTTC CASSIGKGTVTFF
TRBD2 TRBJ2-7 few TRBV5-1 TGCGCCAGCAGCCCTGGAGCGGCTAGCGGGTCCTACGAGCAGTACTTC CASSPGAASGSYEQYF